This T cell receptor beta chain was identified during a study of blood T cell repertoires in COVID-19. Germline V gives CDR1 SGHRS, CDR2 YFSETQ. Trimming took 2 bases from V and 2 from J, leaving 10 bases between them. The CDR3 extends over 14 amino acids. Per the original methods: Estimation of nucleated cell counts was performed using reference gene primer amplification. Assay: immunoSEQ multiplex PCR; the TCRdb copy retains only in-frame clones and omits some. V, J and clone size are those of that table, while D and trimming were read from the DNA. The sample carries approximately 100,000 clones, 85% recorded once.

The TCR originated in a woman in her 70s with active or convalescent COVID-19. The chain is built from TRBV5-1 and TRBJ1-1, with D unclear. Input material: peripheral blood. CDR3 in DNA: TGCGCCAGCAGCTTAGGTGACACCAACACTGAAGCTTTCTTT. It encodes CASSLGDTNTEAFF.